This T cell receptor (beta chain) was captured by sequencing in a study of T-cell reconstitution after alpha-beta-depleted transplantation in children. This clonotype has a count of ten or more. Unique molecular identifiers were incorporated into the prepared TCRbeta library. TCRdb re-called the PCR reads through MiXCR, storing one row per CDR3 protein. The sample shows 190,000 or so distinct CDR3 sequences, 6.5% to 7.5% of them seen only once. Trimming removed 3 bases from V and 7 bases from J, with 10 bases in between. Germline assignment: CDR1 DFQATT and CDR2 SNEGSKA (reference sequence). The CDR3 spans 12 residues.

This sequence was found in a human donor who donated a stem cell graft to a child with Wiskott-Aldrich syndrome. Sample: PBMCs from the stem cell graft donor, taken from the stem cell graft. The chain employs TRBV20-1 and TRBJ1-5, with D possibly matching TRBD1 (5 bases). CDR3 residues: CSASEGNQPQHF. The CDR3 DNA follows: TGCAGTGCTAGCGAGGGGAACCAGCCCCAGCATTTT.